This T cell receptor (beta chain) was recorded in a study of T cells in Graves' hyperthyroidism and ophthalmopathy. Background on the study: Pretreatment peripheral blood was obtained at initial diagnosis.

Diagnoses were established using clinical symptoms, serum thyroxine and TRAb, thyroid ultrasound and orbital computed tomography. The germline V gene encodes CDR1 SGDLS and CDR2 YYNGEE. With V trimmed by 0 bases and J by 4 bases, 6 bases remained unmatched. The CDR3 covers 15 residues. This clonotype was observed many times. Regions amplified from RNA transcripts were the TCR beta CDR3 regions. Carried out on the TCR CDR3, a first-round RT-PCR used the HTBI primer set. Via MiXCR, TCRdb re-called the multiplex PCR reads, giving one row per CDR3 protein. Of around 250,000 distinct CDR3 sequences listed, roughly 14% are singletons.

What was sequenced was blood. The V and J genes are TRBV9 and TRBJ2-5, with 7 bases aligning to TRBD2. This TCR came from a middle-aged woman with Graves' hyperthyroidism that later progressed to Graves' ophthalmopathy. The CDR3 nucleotides read TGTGCCAGCAGCGTAGGGGACTCGGGGGGAGAGACCCAGTACTTC. It translates to CASSVGDSGGETQYF.